These T cell receptor beta chains were read from a single sample in a study of blood T cell repertoires in COVID-19. Assay used: immunoSEQ multiplex PCR; TCRdb lists only in-frame clones, some missing. The table records roughly 260,000 clones, about 91% of them present only once. Sequencing was performed on peripheral blood. The receptor set was obtained from a person aged 18-35 years with COVID-19, enrolled during active disease. CDR3s include the opening cysteine and the closing phenylalanine or tryptophan. The D gene is left open where the match is weak. The size field is filled for only some rows; it gives once, few, many or a size class.

cdr3_aa: CASTQGRRSYEQYF
cdr3_nt: TGTGCCAGCACCCAGGGGCGTAGGTCCTACGAGCAGTACTTC
v_call: TRBV28
j_call: TRBJ2-7
d_call: .
clone_size: .

cdr3_aa: CASSPLGAGVKETQYF
cdr3_nt: TGTGCCAGCAGCCCCTTGGGTGCGGGGGTAAAAGAGACCCAGTACTTC
v_call: TRBV27
j_call: TRBJ2-5
d_call: TRBD2
clone_size: .

cdr3_aa: CASSQNSGTGTNYGYTF
cdr3_nt: TGTGCCAGCAGCCAAAACTCCGGGACAGGGACTAACTATGGCTACACCTTC
v_call: TRBV4-2
j_call: TRBJ1-2
d_call: TRBD1
clone_size: .

cdr3_aa: CASSWGPGSSYNEQFF
cdr3_nt: TGTGCCAGCAGCTGGGGGCCGGGATCCTCCTACAATGAGCAGTTCTTC
v_call: TRBV7-8
j_call: TRBJ2-1
d_call: .
clone_size: few

cdr3_aa: CASSPPSRHQETQYF
cdr3_nt: TGTGCCAGCTCACCACCCTCCAGGCACCAAGAGACCCAGTACTTC
v_call: TRBV18
j_call: TRBJ2-5
d_call: .
clone_size: .

cdr3_aa: CASSPGISPPLHF
cdr3_nt: TGTGCCAGCAGCCCAGGGATTTCTCCACCCCTCCACTTT
v_call: TRBV7-9
j_call: TRBJ1-6
d_call: .
clone_size: .

cdr3_aa: CASSPLRDTSYEQYF
cdr3_nt: TGTGCCAGCAGCCCCCTCAGGGACACCTCCTACGAGCAGTACTTC
v_call: TRBV4-2
j_call: TRBJ2-7
d_call: .
clone_size: .

cdr3_aa: CARSPGLAIGPSYNEQFF
cdr3_nt: TGCGCCAGGAGTCCCGGACTAGCGATCGGGCCCTCCTACAATGAGCAGTTCTTC
v_call: TRBV23-1
j_call: TRBJ2-1
d_call: TRBD2
clone_size: .

cdr3_aa: CASSQGQDTDTQYF
cdr3_nt: TGTGCCAGCTCACAGGGACAGGACACAGATACGCAGTATTTT
v_call: TRBV18
j_call: TRBJ2-3
d_call: TRBD1
clone_size: few

cdr3_aa: CASSVGGGLSSYEQYF
cdr3_nt: TGTGCCAGCAGCGTCGGTGGAGGGCTAAGCTCCTACGAGCAGTACTTC
v_call: TRBV7-9
j_call: TRBJ2-7
d_call: .
clone_size: .

cdr3_aa: CASSGEAGSAEKLFF
cdr3_nt: TGTGCCAGCAGCGGCGAGGCAGGGTCGGCTGAAAAACTGTTTTTT
v_call: TRBV6-5
j_call: TRBJ1-4
d_call: .
clone_size: .

cdr3_aa: CAISERTGAFNYGYTF
cdr3_nt: TGTGCCATCAGTGAGCGGACAGGGGCGTTTAACTATGGCTACACCTTC
v_call: TRBV10-3
j_call: TRBJ1-2
d_call: TRBD1
clone_size: .

cdr3_aa: CASSYWTSDTDTQYF
cdr3_nt: TGTGCCAGCAGCTATTGGACTAGCGACACAGATACGCAGTATTTT
v_call: TRBV7-2
j_call: TRBJ2-3
d_call: TRBD2
clone_size: once